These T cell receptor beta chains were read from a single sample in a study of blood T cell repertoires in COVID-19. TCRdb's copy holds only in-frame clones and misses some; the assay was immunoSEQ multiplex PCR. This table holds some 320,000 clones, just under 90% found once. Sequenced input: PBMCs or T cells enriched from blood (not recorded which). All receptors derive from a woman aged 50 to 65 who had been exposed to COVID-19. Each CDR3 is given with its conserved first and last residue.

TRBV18,CASSPAQGVYEQYF
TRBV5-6,CASSRREANTGELFF
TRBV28,CASSPTAGSSYNSPLHF
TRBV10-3,CAIGAGGTYNEQFF
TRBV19,CASSRTGGNTGELFF
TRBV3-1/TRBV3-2,CASSQPSGTGISEAFF
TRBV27,CASSPTGTGRLGGYTF
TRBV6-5,CATKTKNIQYF
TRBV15,CATSSTPTGELFF
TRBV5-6,CASSLVAGYNYGYTF
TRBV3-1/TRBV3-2,CASSQGSREKLFF
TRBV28,CASSPGTSGNTGELFF
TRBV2,CASREILNTEAFF
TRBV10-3,CAISVRQGLSADTEAFF
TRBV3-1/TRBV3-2,CASSQVGEKRVSGYTF
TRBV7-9,CASSDRPLGQFF
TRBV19,CASSVGDSRNEKLFF
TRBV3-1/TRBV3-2,CASSQRATGMETQYF
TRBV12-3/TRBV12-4,CASSLLGGDTQYF
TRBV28,CASSGGSSTDTQYF